Below are 18 T cell receptor beta chains sequenced from a single sample in a study of T cells expressing NK-cell markers. From its re-call of the 5' RACE reads, TCRdb lists each CDR3 protein once, without DNA. The sample has some 140,000 distinct CDR3 sequences, and its top ten clones hold roughly 35%. The sequenced material came from blood T cells: a sorted CD56 or NKG2C T cell subset, CD4+ or CD8+ T cells, or bulk PBMC T cells (not recorded which). These receptors were obtained from a woman in her fifties or sixties in good health.

The genes are TRBV28 and TRBJ2-3; TCRdb's D gene call, TRBD1, goes unchecked for lack of DNA. Germline loops: CDR1 MDHEN, CDR2 SYDVKM. This CDR3 spans 12 amino acids. CDR3 amino acids: CASGQTSDTQYF.

The gene calls are TRBV4-1 and TRBJ2-1. Germline V gene sequence: CDR1 MGHRA, CDR2 YSYEKL. This CDR3 has 13 amino acids. The CDR3 here is CASSQDPSNEQFF.

The chain carries TRBV27 and TRBJ2-7; TCRdb's D call, TRBD2, is unchecked because there is no DNA. CDR1 MNHEY and CDR2 SMNVEV come from the germline V gene (reference sequence). This CDR3 contains 15 residues. The CDR3 loop reads CASSYVSGNSYEQYF.

The chain carries TRBV5-5 and TRBJ2-7; as DNA is missing, the TRBD2 call by TCRdb cannot be tested. Germline CDR1 is SGHKS and CDR2 is YYEKEE (reference sequence). The CDR3 totals 15 residues. CDR3 residues: CASSLLDSGSYEQYF.

The V gene is TRBV4-1, the J gene TRBJ2-2; without DNA, the TCRdb call of TRBD1 cannot be checked. The CDR3 length is 15 residues. Per the germline V gene, CDR1 is MGHRA and CDR2 is YSYEKL. CDR3 sequence: CASSPLTGVTGELFF.

V gene TRBV12-3 or TRBV12-4 combines with J gene TRBJ1-5; the TCRdb call, TRBD1, lacks DNA for checking. The CDR3 has 11 amino acids. The CDR3 spells CASGGSQPQHF.

This rearrangement joins TRBV29-1 to TRBJ1-2; as DNA is missing, the TRBD1 call by TCRdb cannot be tested. The CDR3 is 12 residues long. Germline CDR1 is SQVTM and CDR2 is ANQGSEA. CDR3 sequence reads: CSPYSTGEGYTF. Full variable domain (outside the CDR3, taken from reference TRBV29-1 and TRBJ1-2): SAVISQKPSRDICQRGTSLTIQCQVDSQVTMMFWYRQQPGQSLTLIATANQGSEATYESGFVIDKFPISRPNLTFSTLTVSNMSPEDSSIYLCSPYSTGEGYTFGSGTRLTVV.

The chain has TRBV29-1 and TRBJ1-1; TCRdb reports TRBD1, a call that lacks DNA to check it against. Germline-derived CDR1 and CDR2 are SQVTM and ANQGSEA. The CDR3 spans 13 residues. Here the CDR3 reads CSVDMPPDIEAFF. The variable domain in full, with the rest retrieved from reference TRBV29-1 and TRBJ1-1, is SAVISQKPSRDICQRGTSLTIQCQVDSQVTMMFWYRQQPGQSLTLIATANQGSEATYESGFVIDKFPISRPNLTFSTLTVSNMSPEDSSIYLCSVDMPPDIEAFFGQGTRLTVV.

The rearrangement joins TRBV6-5 to TRBJ1-2. The V gene's germline CDR1 is MNHEY and CDR2 SVGAGI. The CDR3 covers 12 residues. This CDR3 reads CASSYGPYGYTF.

The chain carries TRBV7-2 and TRBJ2-1; the TRBD2 assignment by TCRdb is unverifiable without DNA. The CDR3 extends over 16 amino acids. The germline V gene encodes CDR1 SGHTA and CDR2 FQGNSA. The CDR3: CASSFTGTSGRVEQFF.

The V call is TRBV3-1, the J call TRBJ2-1. The CDR3 has 13 residues. Germline lookup yields CDR1 LGHDT and CDR2 YNNKEL (reference sequence). CDR3 sequence: CASSQLEYNEQFF.

The chain joins TRBV29-1 to TRBJ2-1. Germline lookup yields CDR1 SQVTM and CDR2 ANQGSEA. The CDR3 consists of 12 residues. The CDR3 is CSVVFMGNEQFF.

The V call is TRBV7-9, the J call TRBJ1-2; lacking DNA, the TRBD1 call made by TCRdb goes unchecked. This CDR3 is 12 amino acids long. Per germline, CDR1 SEHNR and CDR2 FQNEAQ (reference sequence). CDR3 sequence reads: CASSAQGGGYTF. Variable domain in full (rest from reference TRBV7-9 and TRBJ1-2): DTGVSQNPRHKITKRGQNVTFRCDPISEHNRLYWYRQTLGQGPEFLTYFQNEAQLEKSRLLSDRFSAERPKGSFSTLEIQRTEQGDSAMYLCASSAQGGGYTFGSGTRLTVV.

The chain joins TRBV9 to TRBJ2-2; without DNA, the TCRdb call of TRBD2 cannot be checked. CDR1 and CDR2 (germline): SGDLS, YYNGEE. This CDR3 comprises 13 residues. The CDR3 here is CASSTAGNGELFF.

The chain recombines TRBV12-5 with TRBJ2-3; checking the TCRdb D call of TRBD2 is not possible without DNA. The CDR3 contains 16 residues. CDR1 is LGHNT, CDR2 FRNRAP, per germline. The CDR3: CASGFLVLAGGDTQYF. Together with reference TRBV12-5 and TRBJ2-3, the CDR3 gives the full variable domain: DARVTQTPRHKVTEMGQEVTMRCQPILGHNTVFWYRQTMMQGLELLAYFRNRAPLDDSGMPKDRFSAEMPDATLATLKIQPSEPRDSAVYFCASGFLVLAGGDTQYFGPGTRLTVL.

The chain's CDR3 is CASSLLVAATDTQYF. The chain links TRBV12-3 or TRBV12-4 to TRBJ2-3; TCRdb reports TRBD2, a call that lacks DNA to check it against. The CDR3 length is 15 residues.

The chain is built from TRBV13 and TRBJ2-5; TCRdb reports TRBD2, a call that lacks DNA to check it against. The CDR3 extends over 14 amino acids. Germline CDR1 is PRHDT and CDR2 is FYEKMQ (reference sequence). The CDR3 protein is CASSLASGKETQYF. The full variable domain, its missing parts supplied by reference TRBV13 and TRBJ2-5, is AAGVIQSPRHLIKEKRETATLKCYPIPRHDTVYWYQQGPGQDPQFLISFYEKMQSDKGSIPDRFSAQQFSDYHSELNMSSLELGDSALYFCASSLASGKETQYFGPGTRLLVL.

The chain combines TRBV7-8 with TRBJ2-3; TCRdb's D gene call, TRBD2, goes unchecked for lack of DNA. The CDR3 covers 16 residues. Germline V gene lookup returns CDR1 SGHVS and CDR2 FQNEAQ. The CDR3 sequence is CASSIWTSVSTDTQYF.